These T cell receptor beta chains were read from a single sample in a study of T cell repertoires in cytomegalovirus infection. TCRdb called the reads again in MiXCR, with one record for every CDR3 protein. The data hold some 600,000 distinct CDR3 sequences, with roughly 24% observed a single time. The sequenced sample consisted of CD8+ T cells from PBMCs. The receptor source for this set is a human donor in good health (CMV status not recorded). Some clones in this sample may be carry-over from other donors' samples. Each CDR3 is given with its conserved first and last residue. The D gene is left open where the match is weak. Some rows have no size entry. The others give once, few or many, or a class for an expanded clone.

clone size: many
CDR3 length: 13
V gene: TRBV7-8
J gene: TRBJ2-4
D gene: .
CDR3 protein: CASSLEGLHIQYF
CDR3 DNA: TGTGCCAGCAGCTTAGAGGGTTTACACATTCAGTACTTC

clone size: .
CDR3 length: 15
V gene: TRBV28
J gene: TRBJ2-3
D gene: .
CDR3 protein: CASTFLWGSTDTQYF
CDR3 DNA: TGTGCCAGCACCTTCTTGTGGGGGAGCACAGATACGCAGTATTTT

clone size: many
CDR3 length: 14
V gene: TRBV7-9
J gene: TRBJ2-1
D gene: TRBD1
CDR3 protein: CASSYRGLYNEQFF
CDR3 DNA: TGTGCCAGCAGTTACAGGGGGCTCTACAATGAGCAGTTCTTC

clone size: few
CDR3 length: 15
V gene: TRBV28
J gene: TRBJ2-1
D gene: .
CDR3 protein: CASRPVGGSYNEQFF
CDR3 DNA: TGTGCCAGCAGACCAGTCGGGGGATCCTACAATGAGCAGTTCTTC

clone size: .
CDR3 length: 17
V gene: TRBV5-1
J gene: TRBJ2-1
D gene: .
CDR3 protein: CASSHPEGEASYNEQFF
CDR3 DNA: TGCGCCAGCAGCCATCCTGAGGGAGAGGCCTCCTACAATGAGCAGTTCTTC

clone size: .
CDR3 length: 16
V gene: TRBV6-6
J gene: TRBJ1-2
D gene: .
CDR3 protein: CASSPQDSPNSYGYTF
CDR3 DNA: TGTGCCAGCAGTCCCCAGGACAGCCCTAACTCCTACGGCTACACCTTC

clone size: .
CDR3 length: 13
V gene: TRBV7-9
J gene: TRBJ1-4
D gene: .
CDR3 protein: CASSPPAGEKLFF
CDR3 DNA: TGTGCCAGCAGCCCCCCCGCGGGGGAAAAACTGTTTTTT

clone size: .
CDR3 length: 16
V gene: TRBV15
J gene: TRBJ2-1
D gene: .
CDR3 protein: CATSRDEGPRVNEQFF
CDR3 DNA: TGTGCCACCAGCAGAGATGAGGGGCCCCGAGTCAATGAGCAGTTCTTC

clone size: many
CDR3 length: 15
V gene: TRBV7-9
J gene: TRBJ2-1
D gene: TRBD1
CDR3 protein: CASSSPGQGRWEQFF
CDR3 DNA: TGTGCCAGCAGCTCCCCGGGACAGGGTCGATGGGAGCAGTTCTTC

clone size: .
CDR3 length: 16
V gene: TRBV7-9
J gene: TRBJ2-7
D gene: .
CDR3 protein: CASSSRGGRSSYEQYF
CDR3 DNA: TGTGCCAGCAGCTCTAGGGGGGGCCGAAGCTCCTACGAGCAGTACTTC

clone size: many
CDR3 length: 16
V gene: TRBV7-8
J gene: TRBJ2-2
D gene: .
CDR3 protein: CASSSTGNQNTGELFF
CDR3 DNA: TGTGCCAGCAGCTCCACAGGGAATCAGAACACCGGGGAGCTGTTTTTT

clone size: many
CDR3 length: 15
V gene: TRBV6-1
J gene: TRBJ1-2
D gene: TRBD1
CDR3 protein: CASIDRDRGIYGYTF
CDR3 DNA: TGTGCCAGCATCGACCGGGACAGGGGAATCTATGGCTACACCTTC

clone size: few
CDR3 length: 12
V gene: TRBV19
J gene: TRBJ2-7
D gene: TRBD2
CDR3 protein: CASMGGRYEQYF
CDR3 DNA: TGTGCCAGTATGGGGGGGAGATACGAGCAGTACTTC

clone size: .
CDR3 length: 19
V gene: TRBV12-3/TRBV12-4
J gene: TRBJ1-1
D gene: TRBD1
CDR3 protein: CASSFWGGRPDRDFTEAFF
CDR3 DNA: TGTGCCAGCAGTTTCTGGGGGGGGAGACCAGACAGGGATTTTACTGAAGCTTTCTTT

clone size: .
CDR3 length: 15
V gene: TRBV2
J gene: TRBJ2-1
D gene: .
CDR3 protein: CASSDKQSSYNEQFF
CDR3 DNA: TGTGCCAGCAGTGATAAACAGAGCTCCTACAATGAGCAGTTCTTC

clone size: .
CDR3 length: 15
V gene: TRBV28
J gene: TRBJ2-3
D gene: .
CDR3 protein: CASSLGLAFPDTQYF
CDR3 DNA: TGTGCCAGCAGTTTAGGGCTAGCTTTCCCAGATACGCAGTATTTT

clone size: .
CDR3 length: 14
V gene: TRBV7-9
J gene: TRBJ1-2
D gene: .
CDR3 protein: CASSLDYSNYGYTF
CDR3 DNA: TGTGCCAGCAGCTTAGATTACAGCAACTATGGCTACACCTTC

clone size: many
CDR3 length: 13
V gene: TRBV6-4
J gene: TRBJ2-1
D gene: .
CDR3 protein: CASRGDTNNEQFF
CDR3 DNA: TGTGCCAGCAGAGGGGACACAAACAATGAGCAGTTCTTC

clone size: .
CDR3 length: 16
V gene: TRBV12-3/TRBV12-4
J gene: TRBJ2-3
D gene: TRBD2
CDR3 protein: CASTYFTSGGGDTQYF
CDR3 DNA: TGTGCCAGCACCTATTTCACTAGCGGGGGAGGGGATACGCAGTATTTT

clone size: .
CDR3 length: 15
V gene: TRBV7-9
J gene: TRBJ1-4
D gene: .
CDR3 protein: CASTPGTATNEKLFF
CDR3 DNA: TGTGCCAGCACCCCCGGGACTGCAACTAATGAAAAACTGTTTTTT

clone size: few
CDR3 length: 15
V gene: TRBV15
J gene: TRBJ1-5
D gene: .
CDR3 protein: CATSTSTRGNQPQHF
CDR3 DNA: TGTGCCACCAGCACCTCTACCAGGGGAAATCAGCCCCAGCATTTT

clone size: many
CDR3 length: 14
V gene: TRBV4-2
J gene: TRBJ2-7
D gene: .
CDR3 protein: CASSPLGGHYEQYF
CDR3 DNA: TGTGCCAGCAGCCCTCTGGGAGGTCACTACGAGCAGTACTTC

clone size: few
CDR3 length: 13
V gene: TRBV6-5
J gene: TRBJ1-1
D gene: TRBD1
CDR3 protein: CASSYQQGPEAFF
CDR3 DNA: TGTGCCAGCAGTTACCAACAGGGGCCAGAAGCTTTCTTT

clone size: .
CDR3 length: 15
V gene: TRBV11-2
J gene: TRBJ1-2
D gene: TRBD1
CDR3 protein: CASSLAAGGIYGYTF
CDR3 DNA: TGTGCCAGCAGCTTAGCGGCAGGGGGGATCTATGGCTACACCTTC

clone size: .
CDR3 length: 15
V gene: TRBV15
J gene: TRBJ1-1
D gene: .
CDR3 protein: CATSRDLGGSKAAFF
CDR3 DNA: TGTGCCACCAGCAGAGATCTGGGAGGTTCTAAAGCAGCTTTCTTT

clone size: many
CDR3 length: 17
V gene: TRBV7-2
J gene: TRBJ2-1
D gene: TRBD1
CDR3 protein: CASSYPTGGRGSSEQFF
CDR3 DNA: TGTGCCAGCAGCTACCCGACAGGGGGAAGGGGTAGTAGTGAGCAGTTCTTC

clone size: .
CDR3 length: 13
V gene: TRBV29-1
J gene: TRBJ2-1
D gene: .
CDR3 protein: CSVPGLVYNEQFF
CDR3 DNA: TGCAGCGTGCCGGGACTGGTATACAATGAGCAGTTCTTC

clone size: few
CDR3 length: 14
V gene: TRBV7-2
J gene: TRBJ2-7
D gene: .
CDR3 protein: CASSLKSVDYEQYF
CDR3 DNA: TGTGCCAGCAGCTTAAAGTCCGTCGACTACGAGCAGTACTTC

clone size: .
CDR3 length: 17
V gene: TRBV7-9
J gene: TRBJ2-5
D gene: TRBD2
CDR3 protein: CASSSIAGGGYQETQYF
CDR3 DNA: TGTGCCAGCAGCTCCATCGCGGGGGGCGGTTACCAAGAGACCCAGTACTTC

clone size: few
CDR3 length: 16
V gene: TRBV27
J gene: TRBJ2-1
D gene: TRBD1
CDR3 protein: CASSLPLRQGRNEQFF
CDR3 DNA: TGTGCCAGCAGTTTACCCCTCCGACAGGGCCGGAATGAGCAGTTCTTC

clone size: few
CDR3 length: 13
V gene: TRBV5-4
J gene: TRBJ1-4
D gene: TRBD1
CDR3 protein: CASSLGQGLELFF
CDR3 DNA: TGTGCCAGCAGCTTGGGACAGGGGCTGGAACTGTTTTTT

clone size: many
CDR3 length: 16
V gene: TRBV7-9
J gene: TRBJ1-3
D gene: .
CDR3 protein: CASSPRGPSSGNTIYF
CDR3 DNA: TGTGCCAGCAGCCCTCGCGGTCCTAGCTCTGGAAACACCATATATTTT

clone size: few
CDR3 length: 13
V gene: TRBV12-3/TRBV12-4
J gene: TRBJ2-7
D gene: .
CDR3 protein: CASSYGQFYEQYF
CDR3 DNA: TGTGCCAGCAGCTATGGACAGTTCTACGAGCAGTACTTC

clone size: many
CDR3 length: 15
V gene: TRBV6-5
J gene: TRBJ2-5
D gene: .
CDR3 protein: CASSYSLGTEETQYF
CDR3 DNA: TGTGCCAGCAGTTACTCCCTCGGGACTGAAGAGACCCAGTACTTC

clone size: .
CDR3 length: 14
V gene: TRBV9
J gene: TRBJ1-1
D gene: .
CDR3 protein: CTSSAEQGNTEAFF
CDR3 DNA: TGTACCAGCAGCGCGGAGCAGGGGAACACTGAAGCTTTCTTT

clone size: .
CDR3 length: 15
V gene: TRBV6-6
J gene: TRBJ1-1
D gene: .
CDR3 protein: CASSYSTSGNTEAFF
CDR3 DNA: TGTGCCAGCAGTTACTCGACGTCAGGGAACACTGAAGCTTTCTTT

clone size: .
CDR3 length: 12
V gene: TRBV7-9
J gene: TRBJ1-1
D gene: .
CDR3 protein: CASSFQQSEAFF
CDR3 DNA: TGTGCCAGCAGTTTCCAACAGAGTGAAGCTTTCTTT

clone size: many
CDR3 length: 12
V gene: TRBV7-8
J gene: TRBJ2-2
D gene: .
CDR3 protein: CASSFISAELFF
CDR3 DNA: TGTGCCAGCAGCTTCATAAGCGCGGAGCTGTTTTTT

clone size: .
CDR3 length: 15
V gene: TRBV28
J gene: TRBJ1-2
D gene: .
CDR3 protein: CASSAIPGRPYGYTF
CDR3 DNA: TGTGCCAGCAGTGCAATCCCCGGGCGGCCCTATGGCTACACCTTC

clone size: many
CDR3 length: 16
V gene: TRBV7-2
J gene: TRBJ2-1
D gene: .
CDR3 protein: CASSWGRSLSYNEQFF
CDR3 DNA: TGTGCCAGCAGTTGGGGACGGTCACTTTCCTACAATGAGCAGTTCTTC

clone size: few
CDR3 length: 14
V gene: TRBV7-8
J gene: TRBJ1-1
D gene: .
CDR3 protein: CASSLARWGTEAFF
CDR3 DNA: TGTGCCAGCAGCTTAGCGCGGTGGGGCACTGAAGCTTTCTTT

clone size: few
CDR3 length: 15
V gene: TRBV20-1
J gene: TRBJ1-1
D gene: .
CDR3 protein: CSAGVMDSVNTEAFF
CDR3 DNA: TGCAGTGCTGGAGTAATGGACAGTGTCAACACTGAAGCTTTCTTT